The clone carrying this T cell receptor (beta chain) was counted at least ten times. Sequence at one end of the junction differs from germline and may be a read error. Peripheral blood from each donor was collected in a volume of approximately 9.5 milliliters. A minimum of 5 micrograms of total RNA was extracted per sample. This record belongs to a study of blood T cells in healthy people across ages. Primers used in a second PCR of roughly 6 to 11 cycles were a sample-barcoded 5' primer and a J-beta primer mix. Per sample, CDR3-containing paired-end reads numbered at least 2.5 million. TCRdb redid the calling of the 5' RACE reads with MiXCR, one entry per CDR3 protein. Among 1.4 million or so distinct CDR3 sequences, less than 45% were seen once, and the ten largest hold roughly 3.7%. CDR1 is KGHSH and CDR2 is LQKENI in the germline V gene. The CDR3 has 14 amino acids.

The TCR originated in a woman under 30 in good health. Sample: blood. The J gene is TRBJ2-7, the V gene TRBV18; D tentatively reads TRBD1 or TRBD2 (6 bases each). CDR3 nucleotide sequence: TGCGCCAGCAGCCCCGGGGGCTCCTCCTACGAGCAGTACTTC. Residues: CASSPGGSSYEQYF.